This T cell receptor beta chain was identified in a study of T-cell memory formation after mild COVID-19 (dated by TCRdb to about 2021). General notes on the study: TCR sequence clusters from the two donors were largely donor specific. In two donors, T-cell clones that expanded and contracted after mild COVID-19 were followed by sequencing TCRalpha and TCRbeta repertoires longitudinally. The cohort was made up of two young adult volunteers, one female and one male, who were previously healthy.

Ficoll-Paque density gradient centrifugation was used to isolate PBMCs. The germline V gene specifies LGHNA as CDR1 and YNFKEQ as CDR2. The CDR3 has 17 amino acids, counting the end cysteine and phenylalanine. Kept here is only the CDR3 DNA, which spans 51 bases and is read in frame from base 1. V is cut by 0 bases and J by 0 bases, and the space between the germline ends is 9 bases. The listed sequencing device is Illumina NovaSeq 6000. cDNA libraries for TCRalpha and TCRbeta were prepared by 5'RACE using constant-segment primers, with sample barcodes and unique molecular identifiers added. Trizol reagent was used to extract RNA from every sample. Library amplification was performed in two PCR steps, and a second sample barcode and Illumina TruSeq adapters were introduced in the second step. Sequencing of libraries was performed on an Illumina NovaSeq with 2 x 150 bp paired-end reads. The paper's data handling went like this. Reads were demultiplexed and collapsed into UMI-guided consensus sequences with migec v1.2.7. Using mixcr v2.1.11, UMI consensuses were aligned to TRA and TRB V and J templates and then assembled into clonotypes. A clonotype was counted as expanded or contracted only when both edgeR and NoisET called the clonotype significant, with the noise models trained on biological replicates. For edgeR calls, the cutoffs were a false discovery rate-adjusted p below 0.01 and a log2 fold-change threshold of 1. PCA with hierarchical clustering of max-normalized trajectories of the 1000 most abundant clonotypes was used as exploratory dynamics analysis. Separately sequenced CD4+ and CD8+ repertoires were used to assign a CD4 or CD8 phenotype to each responding clone. TCRdb reprocessing: public reads trimmed at Q25 with fastp, clones called with MiXCR, in-frame beta chains kept. Entries are consolidated by CDR3 protein sequence, retaining the most common genes and DNA. TCRdb's processing, not the study's, gives the V and J calls here. For this sample there are some 82,000 distinct CDR3 sequences; around 13% appear just once. The top ten hold approximately 41% of the sample.

At least ten counts were recorded for this clonotype. Its antigen has not been determined. Base qualities were left out, and no much larger clone turns up one base away. Broad study findings and their caveats: From day 15 to 85, contracting clones showed balanced CD4/CD8 phenotypes, whereas a second wave of clones that expanded from day 15 to 37 leaned towards CD4+. The detection of some responding clones in pre-infection memory suggests that pre-existing cross-reactive memory T cells joined the SARS-CoV-2 response. Whether the second-wave clones peaking on day 37 were SARS-CoV-2 specific was not confirmed. The study included only a couple of mild cases, and larger cohorts that include severe cases with pre-infection samples were judged to be necessary. Contracting CD4+ clones were located mainly in the CM and EM memory subsets, whereas CD8+ clones were found to be enriched in EMRA.

The sequence came from a man aged 18 to 35 who had mild COVID-19 (a few samples of this study predate the infection). The sample titles of this study are shuffled in the database, so cell type and time point are left out; the donor was told from shared clones. Sequencing was performed on PBMCs or a T cell subset sorted from them (not recorded which). Recombination linked TRBV4-2 to TRBJ1-6; the D gene identity is not certain. The bases are TGTGCCAGCAGCCAAGAGATAATACCCTCCTATAATTCACCCCTCCACTTT. Protein translation: CASSQEIIPSYNSPLHF.